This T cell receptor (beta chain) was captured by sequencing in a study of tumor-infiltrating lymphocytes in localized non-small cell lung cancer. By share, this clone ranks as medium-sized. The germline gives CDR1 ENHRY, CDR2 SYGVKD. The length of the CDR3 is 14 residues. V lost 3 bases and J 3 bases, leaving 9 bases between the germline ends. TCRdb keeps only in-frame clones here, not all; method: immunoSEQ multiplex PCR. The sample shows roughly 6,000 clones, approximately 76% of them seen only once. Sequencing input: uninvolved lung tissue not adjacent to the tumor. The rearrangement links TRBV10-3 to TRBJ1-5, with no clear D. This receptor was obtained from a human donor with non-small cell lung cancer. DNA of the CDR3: TGTGCCATCAGTGAAGGAGTTAACAATCAGCCCCAGCATTTT. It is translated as CAISEGVNNQPQHF.